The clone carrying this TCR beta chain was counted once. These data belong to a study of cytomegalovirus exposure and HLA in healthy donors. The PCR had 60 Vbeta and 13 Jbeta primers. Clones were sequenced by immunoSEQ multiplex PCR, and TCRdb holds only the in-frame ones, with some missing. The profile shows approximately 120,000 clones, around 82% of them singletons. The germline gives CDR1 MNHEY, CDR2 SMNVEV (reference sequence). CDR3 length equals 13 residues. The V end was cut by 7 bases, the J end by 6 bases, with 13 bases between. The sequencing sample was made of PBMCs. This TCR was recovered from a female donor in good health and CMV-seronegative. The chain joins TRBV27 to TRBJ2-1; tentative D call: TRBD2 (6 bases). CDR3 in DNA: TGTGCCAGCACCACCCGGAGGGGCAATGAGCAGTTCTTC. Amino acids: CASTTRRGNEQFF.